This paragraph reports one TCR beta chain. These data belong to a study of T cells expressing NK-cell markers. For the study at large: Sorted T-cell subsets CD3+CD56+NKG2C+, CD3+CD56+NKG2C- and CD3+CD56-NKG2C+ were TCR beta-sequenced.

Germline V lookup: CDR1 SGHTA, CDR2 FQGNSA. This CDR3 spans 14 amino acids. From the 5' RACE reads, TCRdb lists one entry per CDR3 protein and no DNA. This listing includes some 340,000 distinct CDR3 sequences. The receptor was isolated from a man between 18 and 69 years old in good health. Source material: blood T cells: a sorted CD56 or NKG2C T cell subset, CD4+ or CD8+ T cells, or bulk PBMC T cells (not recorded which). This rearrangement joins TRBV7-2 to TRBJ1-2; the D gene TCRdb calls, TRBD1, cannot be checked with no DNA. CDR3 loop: CASSLEGDLYGYTF.